The clone carrying this T cell receptor (beta chain) was detected once. Each participant with HIV received care in the United States. The data belong to a study of long-term antiretroviral therapy in people with HIV. Version v3.0 of the immunoSEQ assay was performed at survey level. Profiling relied on immunoSEQ multiplex PCR, and the TCRdb table lists in-frame clones only, not all of them. The sample includes about 19,000 clones, approximately 85% seen only once; the top ten take roughly 6.5%. In germline, CDR1 is MNHEY, CDR2 SMNVEV (reference sequence). Trimming took off 1 base at V and 4 bases at J, with 13 bases between the two ends. The CDR3 runs 15 residues.

Specimen: unsorted PBMCs, collected at the start of antiretroviral therapy, before treatment. The receptor was isolated from a man aged 18 to 35 with HIV. The rearrangement joins TRBV27 to TRBJ1-1; TRBD1 is a possible D gene (5 bases). Written as DNA, the CDR3 is TGTGCCAGCAGTTTATTTCAGGGTAGGGGCACTGAAGCTTTCTTT. Encoded protein: CASSLFQGRGTEAFF.